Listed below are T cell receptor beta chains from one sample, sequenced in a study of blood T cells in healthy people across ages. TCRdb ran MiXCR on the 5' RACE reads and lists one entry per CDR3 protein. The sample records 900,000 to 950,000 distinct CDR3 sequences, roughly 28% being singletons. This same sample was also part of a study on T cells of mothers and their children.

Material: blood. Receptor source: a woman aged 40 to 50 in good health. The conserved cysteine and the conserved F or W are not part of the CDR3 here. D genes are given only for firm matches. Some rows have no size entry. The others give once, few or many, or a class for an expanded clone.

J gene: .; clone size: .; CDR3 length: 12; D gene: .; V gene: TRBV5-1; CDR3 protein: ASSLQGYPYEQY
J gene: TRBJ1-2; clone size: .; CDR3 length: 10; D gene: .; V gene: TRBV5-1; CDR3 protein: ASSLEGYGYA
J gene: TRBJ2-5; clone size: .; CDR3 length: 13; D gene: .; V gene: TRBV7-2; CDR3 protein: ASSSVPLIGETQY
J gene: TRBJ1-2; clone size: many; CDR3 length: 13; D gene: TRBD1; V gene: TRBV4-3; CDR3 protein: ASSQRDSPNYGYT
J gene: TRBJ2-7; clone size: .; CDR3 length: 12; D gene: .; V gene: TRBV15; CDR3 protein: TTSRGGSSYEQY
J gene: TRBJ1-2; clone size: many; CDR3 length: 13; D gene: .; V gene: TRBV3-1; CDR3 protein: ASRLGGRVDYGYT
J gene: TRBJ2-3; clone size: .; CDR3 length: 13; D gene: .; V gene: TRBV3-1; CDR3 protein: ASSPAGRPTDTQY
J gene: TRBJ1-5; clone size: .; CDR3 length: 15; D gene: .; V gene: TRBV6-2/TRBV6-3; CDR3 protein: ASSSHETWGNNQPQH
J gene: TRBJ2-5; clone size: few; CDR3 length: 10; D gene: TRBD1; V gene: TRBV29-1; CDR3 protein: SCGQGQETQY
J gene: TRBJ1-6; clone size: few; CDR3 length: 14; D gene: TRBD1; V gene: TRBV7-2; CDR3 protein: ASSPNTGQGNSPLH
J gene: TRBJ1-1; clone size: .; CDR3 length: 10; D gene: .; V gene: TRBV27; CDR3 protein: ASRFRGTEAF
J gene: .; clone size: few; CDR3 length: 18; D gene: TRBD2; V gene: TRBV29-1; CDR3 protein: SVCPGQTGTSASSYNEQY
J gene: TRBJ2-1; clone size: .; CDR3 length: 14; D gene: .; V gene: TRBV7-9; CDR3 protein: ASSLEGGWSYNEQF
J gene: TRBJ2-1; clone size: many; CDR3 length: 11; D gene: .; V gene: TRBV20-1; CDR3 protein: SASDKTEGEQF
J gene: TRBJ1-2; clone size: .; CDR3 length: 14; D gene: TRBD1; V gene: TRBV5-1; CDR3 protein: ASSHLYPDRGNGYT
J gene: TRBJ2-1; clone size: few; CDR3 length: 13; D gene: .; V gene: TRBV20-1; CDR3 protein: SARDPAGSYNEQF
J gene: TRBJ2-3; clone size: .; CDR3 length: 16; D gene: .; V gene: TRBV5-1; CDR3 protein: ASSLVLRGARSTDTQY
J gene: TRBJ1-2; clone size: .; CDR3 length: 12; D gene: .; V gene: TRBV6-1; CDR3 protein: ASSPTGPNYGYT
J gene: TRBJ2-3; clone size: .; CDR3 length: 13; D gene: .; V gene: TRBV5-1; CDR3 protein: ASSLGQLATDTQY
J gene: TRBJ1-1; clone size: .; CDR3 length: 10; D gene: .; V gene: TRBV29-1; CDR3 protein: SVDGEWAEAF
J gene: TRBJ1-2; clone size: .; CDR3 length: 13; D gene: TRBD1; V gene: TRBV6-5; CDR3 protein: ASSSSPGQPYGYT
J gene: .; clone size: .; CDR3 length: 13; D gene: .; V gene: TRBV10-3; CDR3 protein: AISEGGSSYNEQY
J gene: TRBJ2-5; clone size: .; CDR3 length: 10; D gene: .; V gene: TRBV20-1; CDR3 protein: SARNQTVTQY
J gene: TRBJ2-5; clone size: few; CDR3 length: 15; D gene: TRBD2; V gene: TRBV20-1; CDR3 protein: SAPSNQKGLAGETQY
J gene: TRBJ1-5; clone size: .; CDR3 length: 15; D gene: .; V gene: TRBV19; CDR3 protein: ASSPLREGRLNQPQH
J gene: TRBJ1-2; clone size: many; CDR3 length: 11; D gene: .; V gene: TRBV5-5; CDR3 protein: ASSFTPSDGYT
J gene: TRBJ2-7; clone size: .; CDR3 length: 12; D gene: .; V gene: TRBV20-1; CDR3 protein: SAKDNSGAYEQY
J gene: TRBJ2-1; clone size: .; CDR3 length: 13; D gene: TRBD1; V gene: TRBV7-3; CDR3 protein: ASSSRTGGLTEQF
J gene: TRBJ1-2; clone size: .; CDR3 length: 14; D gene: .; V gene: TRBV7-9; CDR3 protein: ASSSKLQASNYGYT
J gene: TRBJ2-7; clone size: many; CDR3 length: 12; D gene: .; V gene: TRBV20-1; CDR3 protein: SAREGRDYYEQY
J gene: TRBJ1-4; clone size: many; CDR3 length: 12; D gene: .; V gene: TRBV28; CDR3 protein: ASSSGGGGEKLF
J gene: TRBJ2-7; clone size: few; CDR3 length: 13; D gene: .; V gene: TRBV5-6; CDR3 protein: ASSSKYRDTYEQY
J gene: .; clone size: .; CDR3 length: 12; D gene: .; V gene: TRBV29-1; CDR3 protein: SVEEGGRGYEQY
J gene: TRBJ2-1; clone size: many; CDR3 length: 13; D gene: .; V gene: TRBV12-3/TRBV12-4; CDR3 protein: ASSLGGPSRNEQF
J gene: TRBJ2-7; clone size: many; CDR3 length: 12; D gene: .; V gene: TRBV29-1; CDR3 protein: SVVRDGSLYEQY
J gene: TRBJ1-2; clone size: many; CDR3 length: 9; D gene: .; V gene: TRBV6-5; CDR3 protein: ASSYFGFYT
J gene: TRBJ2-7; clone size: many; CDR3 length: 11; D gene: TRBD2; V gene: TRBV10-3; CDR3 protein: AIRLAEVREQY
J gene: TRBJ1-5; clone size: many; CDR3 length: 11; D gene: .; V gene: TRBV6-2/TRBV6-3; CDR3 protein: ASSTLRHQPQH
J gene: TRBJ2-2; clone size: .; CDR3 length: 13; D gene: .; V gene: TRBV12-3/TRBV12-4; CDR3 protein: ASTPDSANTGELF
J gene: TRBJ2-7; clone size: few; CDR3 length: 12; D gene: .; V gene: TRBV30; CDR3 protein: AWSLLTGSYEQY
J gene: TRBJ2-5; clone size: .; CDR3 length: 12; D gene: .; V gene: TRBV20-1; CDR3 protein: SVKGGAVQETQY
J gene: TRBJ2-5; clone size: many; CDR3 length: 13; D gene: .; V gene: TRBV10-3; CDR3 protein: AISDPIGGQETQY
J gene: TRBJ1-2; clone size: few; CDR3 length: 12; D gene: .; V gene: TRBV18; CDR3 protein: ASSPEQLGYGYT
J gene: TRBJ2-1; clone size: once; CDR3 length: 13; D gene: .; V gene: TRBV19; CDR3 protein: ASENREGTYNEQF
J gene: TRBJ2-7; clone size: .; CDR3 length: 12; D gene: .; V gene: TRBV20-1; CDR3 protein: SAFTGSDSYEQY
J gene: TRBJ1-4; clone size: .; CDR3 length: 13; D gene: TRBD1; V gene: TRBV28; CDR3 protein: ASSSPGQGAEKLF
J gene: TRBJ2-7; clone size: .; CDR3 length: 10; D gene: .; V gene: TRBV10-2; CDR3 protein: ASSHRSGEQY
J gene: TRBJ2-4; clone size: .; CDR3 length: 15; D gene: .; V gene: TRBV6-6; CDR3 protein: ASMGTETPLAKNIQY
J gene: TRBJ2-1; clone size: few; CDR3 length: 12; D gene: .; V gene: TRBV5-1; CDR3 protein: ASSEGQDYNEQF
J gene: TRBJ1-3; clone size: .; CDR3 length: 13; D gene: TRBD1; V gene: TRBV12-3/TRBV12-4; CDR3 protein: ASKQRWDRGNTVY
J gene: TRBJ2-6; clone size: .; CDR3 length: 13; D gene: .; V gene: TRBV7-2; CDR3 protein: ASSQVGSGANVLT
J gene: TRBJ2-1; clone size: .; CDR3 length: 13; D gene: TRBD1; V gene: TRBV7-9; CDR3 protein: ASSSTTGSYNEQF
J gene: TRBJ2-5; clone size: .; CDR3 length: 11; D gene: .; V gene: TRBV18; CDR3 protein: ASSPGYEIEQY
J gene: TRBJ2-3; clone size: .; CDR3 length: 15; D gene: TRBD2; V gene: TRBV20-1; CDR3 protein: SASLPSGGYSTDTQY